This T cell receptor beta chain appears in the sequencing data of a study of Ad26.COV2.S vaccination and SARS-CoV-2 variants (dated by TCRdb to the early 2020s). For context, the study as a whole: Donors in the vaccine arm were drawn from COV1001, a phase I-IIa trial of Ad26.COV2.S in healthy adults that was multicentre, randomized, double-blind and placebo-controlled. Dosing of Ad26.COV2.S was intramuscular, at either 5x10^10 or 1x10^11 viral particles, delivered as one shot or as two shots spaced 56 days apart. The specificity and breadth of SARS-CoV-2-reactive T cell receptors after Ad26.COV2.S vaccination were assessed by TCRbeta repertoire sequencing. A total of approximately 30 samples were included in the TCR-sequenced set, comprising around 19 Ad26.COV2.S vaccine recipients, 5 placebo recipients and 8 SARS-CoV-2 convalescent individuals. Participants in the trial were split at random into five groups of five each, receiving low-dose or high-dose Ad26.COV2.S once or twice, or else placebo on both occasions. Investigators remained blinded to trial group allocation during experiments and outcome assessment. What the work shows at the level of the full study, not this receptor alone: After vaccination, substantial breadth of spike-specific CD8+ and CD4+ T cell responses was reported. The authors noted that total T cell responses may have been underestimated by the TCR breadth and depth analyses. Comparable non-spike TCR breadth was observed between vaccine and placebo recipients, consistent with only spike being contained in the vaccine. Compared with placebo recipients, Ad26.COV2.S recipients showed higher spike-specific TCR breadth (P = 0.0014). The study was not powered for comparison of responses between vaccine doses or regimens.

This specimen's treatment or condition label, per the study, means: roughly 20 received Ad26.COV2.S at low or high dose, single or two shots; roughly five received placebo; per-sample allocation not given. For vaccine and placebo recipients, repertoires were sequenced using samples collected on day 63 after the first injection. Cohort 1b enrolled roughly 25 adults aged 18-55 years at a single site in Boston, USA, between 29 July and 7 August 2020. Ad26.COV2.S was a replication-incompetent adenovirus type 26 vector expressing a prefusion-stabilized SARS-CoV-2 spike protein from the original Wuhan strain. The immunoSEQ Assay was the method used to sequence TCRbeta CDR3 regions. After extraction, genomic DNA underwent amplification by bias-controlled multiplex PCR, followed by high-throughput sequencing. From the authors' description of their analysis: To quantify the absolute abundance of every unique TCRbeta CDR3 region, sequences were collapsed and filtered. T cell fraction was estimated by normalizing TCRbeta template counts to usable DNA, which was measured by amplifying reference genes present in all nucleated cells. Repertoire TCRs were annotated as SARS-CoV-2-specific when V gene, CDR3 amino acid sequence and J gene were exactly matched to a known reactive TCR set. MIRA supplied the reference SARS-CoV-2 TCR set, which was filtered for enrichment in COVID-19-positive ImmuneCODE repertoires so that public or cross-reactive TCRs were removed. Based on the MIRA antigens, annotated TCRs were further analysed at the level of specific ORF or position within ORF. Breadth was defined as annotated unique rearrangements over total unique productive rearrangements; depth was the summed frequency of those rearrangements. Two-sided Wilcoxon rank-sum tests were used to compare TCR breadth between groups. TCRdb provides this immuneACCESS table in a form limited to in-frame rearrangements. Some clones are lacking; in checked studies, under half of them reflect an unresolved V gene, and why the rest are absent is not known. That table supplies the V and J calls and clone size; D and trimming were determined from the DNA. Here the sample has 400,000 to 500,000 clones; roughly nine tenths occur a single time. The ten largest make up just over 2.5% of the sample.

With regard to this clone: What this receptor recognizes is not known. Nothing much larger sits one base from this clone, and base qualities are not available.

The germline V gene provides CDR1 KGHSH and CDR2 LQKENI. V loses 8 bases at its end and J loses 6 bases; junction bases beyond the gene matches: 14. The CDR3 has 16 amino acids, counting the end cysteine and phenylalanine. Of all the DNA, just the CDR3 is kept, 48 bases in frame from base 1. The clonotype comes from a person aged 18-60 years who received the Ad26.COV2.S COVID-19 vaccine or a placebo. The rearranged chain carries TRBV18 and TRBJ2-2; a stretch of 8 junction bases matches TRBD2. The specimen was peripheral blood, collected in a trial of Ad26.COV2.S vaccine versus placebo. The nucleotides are TGTGCCAGCGCCCCTCGGGCGGGAGGAATCGCCGGGGAGCTGTTTTTT. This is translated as CASAPRAGGIAGELFF. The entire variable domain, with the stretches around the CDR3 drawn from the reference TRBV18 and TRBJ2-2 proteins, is NAGVMQNPRHLVRRRGQEARLRCSPMKGHSHVYWYRQLPEEGLKFMVYLQKENIIDESGMPKERFSAEFPKEGPSILRIQQVVRGDSAAYFCASAPRAGGIAGELFFGEGSRLTVL.